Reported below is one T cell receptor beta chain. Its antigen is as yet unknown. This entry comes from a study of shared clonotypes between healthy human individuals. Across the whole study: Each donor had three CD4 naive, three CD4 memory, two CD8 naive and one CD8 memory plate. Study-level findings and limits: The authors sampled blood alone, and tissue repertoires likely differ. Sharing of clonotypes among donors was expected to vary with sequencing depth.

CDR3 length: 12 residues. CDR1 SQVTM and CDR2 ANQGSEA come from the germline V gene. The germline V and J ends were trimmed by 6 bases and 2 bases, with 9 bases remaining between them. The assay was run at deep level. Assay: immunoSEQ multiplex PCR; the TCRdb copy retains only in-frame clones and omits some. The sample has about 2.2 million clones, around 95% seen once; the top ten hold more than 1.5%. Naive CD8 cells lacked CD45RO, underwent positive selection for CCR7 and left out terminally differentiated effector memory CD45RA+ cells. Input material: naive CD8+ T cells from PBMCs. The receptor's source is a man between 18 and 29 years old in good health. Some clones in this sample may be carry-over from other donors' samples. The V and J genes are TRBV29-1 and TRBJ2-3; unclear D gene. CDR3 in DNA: TGCAGCGTCCCAGAGACCACAGATACGCAGTATTTT. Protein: CSVPETTDTQYF.